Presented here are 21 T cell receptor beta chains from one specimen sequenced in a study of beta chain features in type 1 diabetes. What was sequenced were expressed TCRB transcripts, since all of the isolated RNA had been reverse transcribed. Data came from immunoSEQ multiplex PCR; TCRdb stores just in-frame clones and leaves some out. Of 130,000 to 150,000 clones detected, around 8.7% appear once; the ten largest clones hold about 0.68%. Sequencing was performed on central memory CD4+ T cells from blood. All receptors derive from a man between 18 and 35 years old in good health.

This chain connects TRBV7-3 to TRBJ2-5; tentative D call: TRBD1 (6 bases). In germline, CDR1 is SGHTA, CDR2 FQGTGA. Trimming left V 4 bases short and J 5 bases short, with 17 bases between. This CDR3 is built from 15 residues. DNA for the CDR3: TGTGCCAGCAGCTCGGTCGTGAGGGGGATCGAGACCCAGTACTTC. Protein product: CASSSVVRGIETQYF.

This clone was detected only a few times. The chain's CDR3 is CAWGQRGNTIYF. As DNA, the CDR3 is TGTGCCTGGGGACAGCGGGGAAACACCATATATTTT. The rearrangement uses TRBV30 and TRBJ1-3, with TRBD1 as a possible D gene (6 bases). Trimming shortened V by 5 bases and J by 4 bases, and 9 bases separated the two germline ends. CDR3 length: 12 residues. Per the germline V gene, CDR1 is GTSNPN and CDR2 is SVGIG (reference sequence).

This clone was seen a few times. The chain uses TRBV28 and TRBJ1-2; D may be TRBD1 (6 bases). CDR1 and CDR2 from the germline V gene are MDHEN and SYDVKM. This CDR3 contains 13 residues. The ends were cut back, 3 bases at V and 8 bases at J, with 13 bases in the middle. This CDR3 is CASSFDRTEGYTF. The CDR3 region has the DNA TGTGCCAGCAGTTTCGACAGGACAGAAGGCTACACCTTC.

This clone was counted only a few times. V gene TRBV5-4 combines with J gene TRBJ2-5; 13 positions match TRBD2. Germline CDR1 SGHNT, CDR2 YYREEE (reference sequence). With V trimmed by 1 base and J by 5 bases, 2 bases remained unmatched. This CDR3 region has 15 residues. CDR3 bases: TGTGCCAGCAGCTTGACTAGCGGGGGGGTCGAGACCCAGTACTTC. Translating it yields CASSLTSGGVETQYF. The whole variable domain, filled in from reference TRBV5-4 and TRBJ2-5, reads ETGVTQSPTHLIKTRGQQVTLRCSSQSGHNTVSWYQQALGQGPQFIFQYYREEENGRGNFPPRFSGLQFPNYSSELNVNALELDDSALYLCASSLTSGGVETQYFGPGTRLLVL.

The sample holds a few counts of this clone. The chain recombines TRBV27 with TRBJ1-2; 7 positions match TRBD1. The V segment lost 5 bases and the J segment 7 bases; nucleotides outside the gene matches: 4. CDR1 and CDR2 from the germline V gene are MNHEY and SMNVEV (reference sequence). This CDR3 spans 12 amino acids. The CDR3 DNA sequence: TGTGCCAGCAGTCGGACAGGCGGTGGCTACACCTTC. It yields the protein CASSRTGGGYTF.

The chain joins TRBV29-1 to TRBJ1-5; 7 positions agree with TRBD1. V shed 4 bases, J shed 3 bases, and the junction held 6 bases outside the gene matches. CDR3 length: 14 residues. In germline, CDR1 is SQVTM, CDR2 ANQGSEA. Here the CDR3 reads CSVAWDRTNQPQHF. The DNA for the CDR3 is TGCAGCGTTGCTTGGGACAGAACCAATCAGCCCCAGCATTTT.

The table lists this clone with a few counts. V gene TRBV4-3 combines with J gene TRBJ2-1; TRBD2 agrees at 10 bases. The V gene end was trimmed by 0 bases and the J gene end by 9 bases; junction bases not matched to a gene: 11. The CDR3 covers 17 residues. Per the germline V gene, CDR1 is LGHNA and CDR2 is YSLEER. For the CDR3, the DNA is TGCGCCAGCAGCCAAGAGGCTAGCGGGGGCCGTACAGGTGAGCAGTTCTTC. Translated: CASSQEASGGRTGEQFF.

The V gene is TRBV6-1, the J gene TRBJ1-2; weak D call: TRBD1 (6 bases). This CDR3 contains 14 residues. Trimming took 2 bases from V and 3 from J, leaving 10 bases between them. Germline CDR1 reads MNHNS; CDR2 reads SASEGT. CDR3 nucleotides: TGTGCCAGCAGTGAAACCCACAGGGACTATGGCTACACCTTC. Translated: CASSETHRDYGYTF.

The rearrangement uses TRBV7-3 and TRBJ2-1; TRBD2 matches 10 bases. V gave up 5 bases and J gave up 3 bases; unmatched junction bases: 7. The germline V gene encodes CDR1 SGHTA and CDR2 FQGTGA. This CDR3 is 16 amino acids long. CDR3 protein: CASSPQASGGYNEQFF. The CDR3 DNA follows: TGTGCCAGCAGCCCCCAGGCTAGCGGGGGCTACAATGAGCAGTTCTTC. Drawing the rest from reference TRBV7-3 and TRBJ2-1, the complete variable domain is GAGVSQTPSNKVTEKGKYVELRCDPISGHTALYWYRQSLGQGPEFLIYFQGTGAADDSGLPNDRFFAVRPEGSVSTLKIQRTERGDSAVYLCASSPQASGGYNEQFFGPGTRLTVL.

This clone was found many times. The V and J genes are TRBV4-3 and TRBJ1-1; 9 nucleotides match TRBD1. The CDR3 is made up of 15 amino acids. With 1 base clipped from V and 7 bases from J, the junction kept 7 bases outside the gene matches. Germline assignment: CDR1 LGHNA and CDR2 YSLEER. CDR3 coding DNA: TGCGCCAGCAGCCAAGCGCAGGACAGGGGTGGTGAAGCTTTCTTT. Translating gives CASSQAQDRGGEAFF.

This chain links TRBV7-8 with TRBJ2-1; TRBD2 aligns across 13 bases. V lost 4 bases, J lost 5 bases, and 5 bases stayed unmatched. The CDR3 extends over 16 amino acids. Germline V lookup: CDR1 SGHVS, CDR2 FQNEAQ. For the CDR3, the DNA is TGTGCCAGCAGCTCCCAACTAGCGGGGGGGGACAATGAGCAGTTCTTC. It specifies CASSSQLAGGDNEQFF.

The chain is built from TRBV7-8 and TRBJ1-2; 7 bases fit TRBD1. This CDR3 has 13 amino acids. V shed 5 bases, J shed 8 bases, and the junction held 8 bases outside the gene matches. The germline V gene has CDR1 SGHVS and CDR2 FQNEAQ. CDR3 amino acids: CASSPQQGSGYTF. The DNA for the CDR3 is TGTGCCAGCAGCCCCCAACAGGGGAGCGGCTACACCTTC. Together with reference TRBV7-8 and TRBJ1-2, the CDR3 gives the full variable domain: GAGVSQSPRYKVAKRGQDVALRCDPISGHVSLFWYQQALGQGPEFLTYFQNEAQLDKSGLPSDRFFAERPEGSVSTLKIQRTQQEDSAVYLCASSPQQGSGYTFGSGTRLTVV.

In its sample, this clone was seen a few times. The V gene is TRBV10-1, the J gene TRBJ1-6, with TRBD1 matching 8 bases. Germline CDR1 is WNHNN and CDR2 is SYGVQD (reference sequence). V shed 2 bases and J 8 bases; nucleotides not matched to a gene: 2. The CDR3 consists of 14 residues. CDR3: CASSEGRGHSPLHF. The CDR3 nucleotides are TGCGCCAGCAGTGAGGGCAGGGGGCATTCACCCCTCCACTTT.

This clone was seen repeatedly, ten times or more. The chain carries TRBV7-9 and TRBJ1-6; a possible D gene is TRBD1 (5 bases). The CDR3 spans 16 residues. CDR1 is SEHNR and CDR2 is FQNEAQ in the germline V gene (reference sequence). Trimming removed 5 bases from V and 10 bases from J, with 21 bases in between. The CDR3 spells CASSQIRGGVRSPLHF. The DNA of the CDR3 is TGTGCCAGCAGCCAGATCCGGGGGGGAGTGCGATCACCCCTCCACTTT.

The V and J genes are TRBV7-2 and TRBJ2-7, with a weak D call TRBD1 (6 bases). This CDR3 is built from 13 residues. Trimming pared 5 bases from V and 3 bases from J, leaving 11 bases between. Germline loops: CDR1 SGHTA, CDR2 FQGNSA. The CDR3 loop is CASSAEQGYEQYF. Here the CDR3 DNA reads TGTGCCAGCAGCGCCGAACAGGGCTACGAGCAGTACTTC.

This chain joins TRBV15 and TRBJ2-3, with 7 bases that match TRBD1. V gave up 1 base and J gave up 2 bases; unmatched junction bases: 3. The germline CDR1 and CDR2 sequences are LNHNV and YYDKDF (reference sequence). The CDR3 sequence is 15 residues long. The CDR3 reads CATSRGQGDTDTQYF. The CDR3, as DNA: TGTGCCACCAGCAGAGGACAGGGTGACACAGATACGCAGTATTTT. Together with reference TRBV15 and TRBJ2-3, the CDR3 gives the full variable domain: DAMVIQNPRYQVTQFGKPVTLSCSQTLNHNVMYWYQQKSSQAPKLLFHYYDKDFNNEADTPDNFQSRRPNTSFCFLDIRSPGLGDTAMYLCATSRGQGDTDTQYFGPGTRLTVL.

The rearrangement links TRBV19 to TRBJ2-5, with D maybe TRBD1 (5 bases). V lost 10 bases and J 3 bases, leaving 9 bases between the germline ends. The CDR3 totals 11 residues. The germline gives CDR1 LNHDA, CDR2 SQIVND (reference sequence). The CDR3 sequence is CATRAEETQYF. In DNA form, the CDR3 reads TGTGCCACCAGGGCGGAAGAGACCCAGTACTTC. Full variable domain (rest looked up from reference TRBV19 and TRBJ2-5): DGGITQSPKYLFRKEGQNVTLSCEQNLNHDAMYWYRQDPGQGLRLIYYSQIVNDFQKGDIAEGYSVSREKKESFPLTVTSAQKNPTAFYLCATRAEETQYFGPGTRLLVL.

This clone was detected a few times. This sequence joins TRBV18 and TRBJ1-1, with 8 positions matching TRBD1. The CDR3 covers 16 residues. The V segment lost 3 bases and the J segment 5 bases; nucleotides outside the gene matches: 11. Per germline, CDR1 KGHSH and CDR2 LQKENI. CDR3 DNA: TGTGCCAGCTCACCGGGACTCGGACAGGGAGGGACTGAAGCTTTCTTT. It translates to CASSPGLGQGGTEAFF.

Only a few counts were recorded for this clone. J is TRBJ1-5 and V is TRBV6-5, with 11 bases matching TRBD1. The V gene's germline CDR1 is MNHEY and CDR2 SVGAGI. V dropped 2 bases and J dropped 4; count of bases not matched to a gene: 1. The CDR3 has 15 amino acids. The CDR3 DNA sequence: TGTGCCAGCAGTTACGGGACAGGGGGAAATCAGCCCCAGCATTTT. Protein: CASSYGTGGNQPQHF.

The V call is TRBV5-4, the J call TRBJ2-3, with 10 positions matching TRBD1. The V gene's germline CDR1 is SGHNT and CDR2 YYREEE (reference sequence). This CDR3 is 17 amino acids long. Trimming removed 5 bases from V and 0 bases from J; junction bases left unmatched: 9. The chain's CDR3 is CASSRGQGETSTDTQYF. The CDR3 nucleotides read TGTGCCAGCAGTCGAGGACAGGGGGAGACTAGCACAGATACGCAGTATTTT.

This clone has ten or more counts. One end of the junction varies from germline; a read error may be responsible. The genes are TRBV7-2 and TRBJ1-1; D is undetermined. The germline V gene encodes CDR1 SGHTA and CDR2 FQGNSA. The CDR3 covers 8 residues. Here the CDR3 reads CASSPRGF. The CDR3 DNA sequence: TGTGCCAGCAGCCCTCGAGGCTTT.